These T cell receptor beta chains were read from a single sample in a study of regulatory T cells. The repertoire was sequenced with immunoSEQ multiplex PCR; TCRdb's copy has only in-frame clones and lacks some. Of around 4,000 clones listed, 80% to 95% are singletons. Source material: CD4+ Tregs sorted from blood. These receptors came from a child aged 2-15 years with CD3G deficiency. The CDR3 runs from the conserved cysteine through the conserved F or W. Each record gives: V gene, CDR3 length, J gene, CDR3 protein.

v_gene: TRBV6-1; len: 14; j_gene: TRBJ2-1; CDR3aa: CASSEAGGRSEQFF
v_gene: TRBV6-1; len: 14; j_gene: TRBJ2-7; CDR3aa: CASRRGPLVYEQYF
v_gene: TRBV10-3; len: 15; j_gene: TRBJ2-7; CDR3aa: CAISERFPGPYEQYF
v_gene: TRBV7-2; len: 15; j_gene: TRBJ2-7; CDR3aa: CASSLGEDILYEQYF
v_gene: TRBV28; len: 18; j_gene: TRBJ1-1; CDR3aa: CASSPRFSRDRGHTEAFF
v_gene: TRBV6-1; len: 15; j_gene: TRBJ2-7; CDR3aa: CASSEIPRGDYEQYF
v_gene: TRBV19; len: 14; j_gene: TRBJ1-2; CDR3aa: CASSMRGAGYGYTF
v_gene: TRBV27; len: 14; j_gene: TRBJ2-7; CDR3aa: CASSPRGVKNEQYF
v_gene: TRBV18; len: 16; j_gene: TRBJ2-6; CDR3aa: CASSPSVHSGANVLTF
v_gene: TRBV28; len: 20; j_gene: TRBJ2-1; CDR3aa: CASSLSVLAGGRSSYNEQFF
v_gene: TRBV28; len: 15; j_gene: TRBJ1-1; CDR3aa: CASSSPRGMNTEAFF
v_gene: TRBV11-2; len: 17; j_gene: TRBJ2-2; CDR3aa: CASSRWGTGVNTGELFF
v_gene: TRBV28; len: 14; j_gene: TRBJ2-4; CDR3aa: CASSPLGAKNIQYF
v_gene: TRBV28; len: 13; j_gene: TRBJ2-7; CDR3aa: CASSGQGRYEQYF
v_gene: TRBV5-1; len: 14; j_gene: TRBJ2-7; CDR3aa: CASSLGQGIYEQYF
v_gene: TRBV9; len: 15; j_gene: TRBJ2-6; CDR3aa: CASSPGGAGANVLTF
v_gene: TRBV30; len: 15; j_gene: TRBJ2-1; CDR3aa: CAWSLPGGHYNEQFF
v_gene: TRBV6-1; len: 16; j_gene: TRBJ1-1; CDR3aa: CASSDPGHPRGTEAFF